The 21 T cell receptor beta chains presented below share a single source sample, sequenced in a study of cytomegalovirus exposure and HLA in healthy donors. A multiplex PCR was run with 60 Vbeta primers and 13 Jbeta primers. Sequenced by immunoSEQ multiplex PCR; TCRdb stores in-frame clones only, minus some. Of roughly 200,000 clones listed, over 75% were seen once; the top ten hold less than 2.5%. Sequenced sample: PBMCs. The origin of the receptors is a woman between 50 and 59 years old in good health and CMV-seronegative.

The gene calls are TRBV5-5 and TRBJ2-7; TRBD1 matches 7 bases. This CDR3 is built from 16 residues. V trimming: 0 bases; J trimming: 3 bases; junction bases outside the gene matches: 9. Germline V lookup: CDR1 SGHKS, CDR2 YYEKEE (reference sequence). CDR3 loop: CASSLAGPGGIYEQYF. The CDR3 DNA follows: TGTGCCAGCAGCTTGGCTGGGCCAGGGGGTATCTACGAGCAGTACTTC.

V and J are TRBV11-2 and TRBJ2-3; a possible D gene is TRBD2 (7 bases). There are 15 residues in the CDR3. Looked up from germline, CDR1 is SGHAT and CDR2 is FQNNGV. The V end lost 1 base, the J end lost 2 bases, and 10 bases lay between the germline ends. CDR3 nucleotide sequence: TGTGCCAGCAGCTTAGGAGGGGGGGACACAGATACGCAGTATTTT. This codes for CASSLGGGDTDTQYF.

This clone was seen only once. V usage is TRBV5-1 and J usage is TRBJ2-6, with 7 bases that match TRBD1. Looked up from germline, CDR1 is SGHRS and CDR2 is YFSETQ. Trimming took 4 bases from V and 0 from J; bases not matched to a gene: 7. The CDR3 runs 17 residues. The CDR3, as DNA: TGCGCCAGCAGCATAGGGACAGTTAGCTCTGGGGCCAACGTCCTGACTTTC. It specifies CASSIGTVSSGANVLTF.

Here the CDR3 DNA reads TGTGCCAGCAGCGTGACTACGGGACAGGGGGCTAACTATGGCTACACCTTC. Translation gives CASSVTTGQGANYGYTF. The gene calls are TRBV9 and TRBJ1-2; 11 bases agree with TRBD1. The ends lost 2 bases at V and 0 bases at J; junction bases unmatched: 6. The length of the CDR3 is 17 residues. Germline CDR1 SGDLS, CDR2 YYNGEE.

This clone was recorded only once. This chain links TRBV6-5 with TRBJ1-3, with TRBD1 matching 8 bases. Germline V gene lookup returns CDR1 MNHEY and CDR2 SVGAGI. This CDR3 is built from 15 residues. The V gene end was trimmed by 5 bases and the J gene end by 0 bases; junction bases not matched to a gene: 3. The CDR3 DNA reads TGTGCCAGCAGTCCTGACAGGGGCTCTGGAAACACCATATATTTT. Translation: CASSPDRGSGNTIYF.

The genes are TRBV27 and TRBJ2-5; D is possibly TRBD1 (5 bases). The J call is doubtful: the DNA matches TRBJ2-7 better. Germline CDR1 MNHEY, CDR2 SMNVEV (reference sequence). This CDR3 is 15 amino acids long. CDR3 nucleotides: TGTGCCAGCAGTTTATTAGGGGTTAGCTCCTACGAGCAGTACTTC. This translates into CASSLLGVSSYEQYF.

J is TRBJ2-1 and V is TRBV11-1; 7 bases line up with TRBD2. V shed 5 bases and J 9 bases; nucleotides not matched to a gene: 16. This CDR3 spans 16 amino acids. The germline CDR1 and CDR2 sequences are SGHAT and FQDESV (reference sequence). In DNA, the CDR3 is TGTGCCAGCAGCCCTAGGAGTGGGAGGGCCTTTAGTGAGCAGTTCTTC. Its translation is CASSPRSGRAFSEQFF.

This clone showed up just a few times. DNA for the CDR3: TGTGCCAGCAGTGGACAGTCCTCCTACGAGCAGTACTTC. Translated, it gives CASSGQSSYEQYF. The chain couples TRBV5-4 to TRBJ2-7; tentative D call: TRBD1 (6 bases). The germline V gene encodes CDR1 SGHNT and CDR2 YYREEE (reference sequence). The CDR3 contains 13 residues. V lost 5 bases and J 0 bases, leaving 9 bases between the germline ends.

The genes are TRBV6-4 and TRBJ2-1; 8 positions match TRBD2. This CDR3 spans 13 amino acids. V shed 5 bases, J shed 8 bases, and the junction held 5 bases outside the gene matches. Germline V gene lookup returns CDR1 MRHNA and CDR2 SNTAGT. The CDR3 spells CASSRSGIDEQFF. The CDR3 region has the DNA TGTGCCAGCAGTCGTAGCGGGATCGATGAGCAGTTCTTC.

V is TRBV19 and J is TRBJ1-1, with TRBD1 matching 7 bases. Germline lookup yields CDR1 LNHDA and CDR2 SQIVND (reference sequence). The CDR3 is 14 residues long. Unmatched junction bases numbered 7, after V lost 6 bases and J lost 3 bases. CDR3 protein: CASRTADRDTEAFF. The CDR3 nucleotides are TGTGCCAGTAGGACGGCCGACAGGGACACTGAAGCTTTCTTT.

The J gene is TRBJ1-2, the V gene TRBV28, with D possibly being TRBD1 (6 bases). V lost 4 bases to trimming and J lost 8 bases, with 20 bases between them. The length of the CDR3 is 15 residues. Germline assignment: CDR1 MDHEN and CDR2 SYDVKM. As DNA, the CDR3 is TGTGCCAGCAGTTCCCCTCCGAGGGGGGGTGGGGGCTACACCTTC. Residues: CASSSPPRGGGGYTF.

As regards this clone: Different DNA sequences within this sample yield the same CDR3. The V call is TRBV6-1, the J call TRBJ1-5; tentative D call: TRBD1 (5 bases). The CDR3 is 15 residues long. V was shortened by 7 bases and J by 3 bases, with 16 bases between the two germline ends. CDR1 MNHNS and CDR2 SASEGT come from the germline V gene. In DNA form, the CDR3 reads TGTGCCAGCAAGAAGGGGCAGGCGGCCAATCAGCCCCAGCATTTT. Amino acids: CASKKGQAANQPQHF.

This chain joins TRBV6-5 and TRBJ2-3; D is undetermined. V gave up 5 bases and J gave up 5 bases, with 11 bases separating them. The germline CDR1 and CDR2 sequences are MNHEY and SVGAGI. The CDR3 extends over 13 amino acids. For the CDR3, the DNA is TGTGCCAGCAGTAACGGTCGACAAGATACGCAGTATTTT. This gives the protein CASSNGRQDTQYF.

The count of this clone is one. V is TRBV6-5 and J is TRBJ2-1; D ambiguous. Trimming left V 6 bases short and J 0 bases short, with 9 bases between. Germline V gene lookup returns CDR1 MNHEY and CDR2 SVGAGI. The CDR3 sequence is 14 residues long. The CDR3: CASSLVPSYNEQFF. CDR3 DNA: TGTGCCAGCAGCCTAGTTCCCTCCTACAATGAGCAGTTCTTC.

As regards this clone: This specimen includes other DNA sequences encoding the same CDR3. CDR3 residues: CASRGQYSNQPQHF. The CDR3 bases are TGTGCCAGCAGGGGACAATATAGCAATCAGCCCCAGCATTTT. The V and J genes are TRBV2 and TRBJ1-5, with D possibly matching TRBD1 (6 bases). The CDR3 spans 14 residues. V shed 6 bases and J shed 0 bases, with 9 bases lying between them. From germline, CDR1 is SNHLY and CDR2 FYNNEI.

V is TRBV2 and J is TRBJ2-1, with D perhaps TRBD2 (6 bases). Germline V gene lookup returns CDR1 SNHLY and CDR2 FYNNEI. The CDR3 spans 15 residues. V shed 6 bases and J shed 6 bases, with 18 bases lying between them. CDR3 nucleotides: TGTGCCAGCAGGCCATATGCGGGGCAAATCAATGAGCAGTTCTTC. As protein: CASRPYAGQINEQFF.

V usage is TRBV6-5 and J usage is TRBJ2-1, with 9 bases fitting TRBD1. With 5 bases clipped from V and 4 bases from J, the junction kept 3 bases outside the gene matches. The germline V gene has CDR1 MNHEY and CDR2 SVGAGI. CDR3 length: 14 amino acids. CDR3 coding DNA: TGTGCCAGCAGTCAGGACAGGGGTTACAATGAGCAGTTCTTC. Translation: CASSQDRGYNEQFF.

This chain links TRBV5-4 with TRBJ2-5; D might be TRBD2 (5 bases). The last part of the DNA fits TRBJ2-7 better; the J call may be wrong. Germline lookup yields CDR1 SGHNT and CDR2 YYREEE (reference sequence). The length of the CDR3 is 13 residues. CDR3 sequence: CASSPLDSYEQYF. The DNA for the CDR3 is TGTGCCAGCAGCCCTTTGGACTCTTACGAGCAGTACTTC.

The chain joins TRBV5-4 to TRBJ2-1; 13 nucleotides line up with TRBD2. The V gene end was trimmed by 4 bases and the J gene end by 7 bases; junction bases not matched to a gene: 5. Germline CDR1 is SGHNT and CDR2 is YYREEE (reference sequence). CDR3 length: 15 residues. The CDR3 is CASSPGLAGVNEQFF. The DNA for the CDR3 is TGTGCCAGCAGCCCTGGACTAGCGGGAGTTAATGAGCAGTTCTTC.

This clone came up once. This chain links TRBV5-1 with TRBJ2-7; D is unclear. CDR3 size: 13 residues. CDR1 is SGHRS and CDR2 is YFSETQ in the germline V gene. The V end lost 4 bases, the J end lost 6 bases, and 14 bases lay between the germline ends. The CDR3 is CASSAALRSEQYF. The CDR3 nucleotides read TGCGCCAGCAGCGCGGCTTTAAGGAGCGAGCAGTACTTC.

The chain carries TRBV11-1 and TRBJ2-7; the match to TRBD1 covers 9 bases. The V gene's germline CDR1 is SGHAT and CDR2 FQDESV (reference sequence). V gave up 4 bases and J gave up 0 bases; unmatched junction bases: 10. The CDR3 is 17 amino acids. CDR3 sequence reads: CASSSIFDRGSSYEQYF. The CDR3 DNA reads TGTGCCAGCAGCTCAATTTTCGACAGGGGGAGCTCCTACGAGCAGTACTTC.